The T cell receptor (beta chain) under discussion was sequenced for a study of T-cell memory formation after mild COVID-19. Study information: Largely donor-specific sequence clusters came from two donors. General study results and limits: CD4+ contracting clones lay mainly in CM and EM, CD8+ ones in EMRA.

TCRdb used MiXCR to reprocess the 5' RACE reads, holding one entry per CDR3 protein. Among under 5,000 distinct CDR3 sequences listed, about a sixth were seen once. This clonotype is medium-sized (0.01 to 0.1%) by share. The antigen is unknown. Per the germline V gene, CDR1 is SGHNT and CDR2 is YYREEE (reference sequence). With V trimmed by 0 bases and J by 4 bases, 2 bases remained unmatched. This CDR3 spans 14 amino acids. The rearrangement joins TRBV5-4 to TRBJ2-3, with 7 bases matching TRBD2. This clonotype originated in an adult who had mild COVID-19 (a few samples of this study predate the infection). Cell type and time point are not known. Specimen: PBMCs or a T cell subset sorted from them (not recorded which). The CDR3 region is CASSLGLAADTQYF. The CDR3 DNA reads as TGTGCCAGCAGCTTGGGGCTAGCGGCAGATACGCAGTATTTT.